This entry features one TCR beta chain sequence. What it binds is not known. The data stem from a study of T cells in Graves' hyperthyroidism and ophthalmopathy. From RNA transcripts, TCR beta CDR3 regions were amplified. Using the HTBI primer set, a first-round RT-PCR was run on the TCR CDR3. TCRdb re-called the multiplex PCR reads through MiXCR, storing one row per CDR3 protein. This sample has 200,000 or so distinct CDR3 sequences; approximately 16% occur once, and the top ten carry more than 50%. General observations from the study: Blood also carried most thyroid clonotypes expanded above 0.001.

The source of this sequence is a woman between 45 and 65 years old with Graves' hyperthyroidism. Sequenced sample: blood.

The CDR3 nucleotides are TGTGCCAGCAATACAGTCTACACCTTC. This sequence encodes CASNTVYTF. The rearrangement joins TRBV6-7 to TRBJ1-2; no firm D call. TRBV6-7 falls under the ORF class, with uncertain function. The CDR3 is 9 residues long. V was shortened by 7 bases and J by 10 bases, with 7 bases between the two germline ends.